The 12 T cell receptor beta chains below come from one sample, sequenced in a study of cytomegalovirus exposure and HLA in healthy donors. Amplification used 60 Vbeta primers and 13 Jbeta primers. Assay used: immunoSEQ multiplex PCR; TCRdb lists only in-frame clones, some missing. The sample yields 60,000 to 80,000 clones, of which the top ten take up about 0.82%. The sample comprised PBMCs. These receptors were taken from a boy aged 5-17 years in good health and CMV-seronegative.

The chain links TRBV6-5 to TRBJ2-1; 8 bases are shared with TRBD2. CDR3 length: 15 residues. V lost 6 bases, J lost 0 bases, and 4 bases stayed unmatched. Germline V gives CDR1 MNHEY, CDR2 SVGAGI. The CDR3 region is CASSSGTSSYNEQFF. As DNA, the CDR3 is TGTGCCAGCAGCTCCGGGACTAGCTCCTACAATGAGCAGTTCTTC.

V is TRBV4-1 and J is TRBJ1-1, with 7 bases that match TRBD1. The CDR3 has 14 residues. J was trimmed by 7 bases and V by 5 bases; bases with no gene match: 10. CDR1 and CDR2 from the germline V gene are MGHRA and YSYEKL. The CDR3 coding sequence is TGCGCCAGCAGCACTCGACAGGGTGGTCTTGAAGCTTTCTTT. It encodes CASSTRQGGLEAFF.

The chain couples TRBV6-6 to TRBJ2-3, with a weak D call TRBD2 (6 bases). With 0 bases removed from V and 6 bases from J, the gap between germline ends came to 16 bases. Germline V gives CDR1 MNHNY, CDR2 SVGAGI (reference sequence). The CDR3 is made up of 16 amino acids. CDR3 coding DNA: TGTGCCAGCAGTTACTCGGGAGATGCCCGGGGGGATACGCAGTATTTT. Translation gives CASSYSGDARGDTQYF.

The rearrangement joins TRBV5-4 to TRBJ1-4; D unresolved. The CDR3 contains 14 residues. V lost 4 bases and J lost 0, with 7 bases in between. The V gene's germline CDR1 is SGHNT and CDR2 YYREEE (reference sequence). The CDR3 DNA follows: TGTGCCAGCAGCCCTGACACAACTAATGAAAAACTGTTTTTT. Translated: CASSPDTTNEKLFF.

The chain recombines TRBV5-6 with TRBJ2-1, with D possibly matching TRBD2 (5 bases). Germline CDR1 reads SGHDT; CDR2 reads YYEEEE. The CDR3 is made up of 15 amino acids. Trimming left V 2 bases short and J 2 bases short, with 11 bases between. The CDR3 sequence: CASSLLAGTYNEQFF. Written as DNA, the CDR3 is TGTGCCAGCAGCTTACTGGCGGGTACCTACAATGAGCAGTTCTTC. Combining the CDR3 with reference TRBV5-6 and TRBJ2-1 gives the whole variable domain DAGVTQSPTHLIKTRGQQVTLRCSPKSGHDTVSWYQQALGQGPQFIFQYYEEEERQRGNFPDRFSGHQFPNYSSELNVNALLLGDSALYLCASSLLAGTYNEQFFGPGTRLTVL.

CDR3 loop: CAWPERGSGGYTF. CDR3 DNA: TGTGCCTGGCCGGAAAGGGGAAGTGGGGGCTACACCTTC. The rearrangement links TRBV30 to TRBJ1-2; D possibly corresponds to TRBD1 (5 bases). Germline V lookup: CDR1 GTSNPN, CDR2 SVGIG (reference sequence). The CDR3 is made up of 13 amino acids. V dropped 5 bases and J dropped 8 bases, with 18 bases sitting between them.

V is TRBV29-1 and J is TRBJ2-5; 13 positions match TRBD2. The germline V gene encodes CDR1 SQVTM and CDR2 ANQGSEA. With 3 bases clipped from V and 8 bases from J, the junction kept 15 bases outside the gene matches. CDR3 length: 17 amino acids. The CDR3 sequence is CSVEGGLAGDTRETQYF. The CDR3 region has the DNA TGCAGCGTTGAGGGAGGACTAGCGGGGGATACAAGAGAAACCCAGTACTTC.

This rearrangement joins TRBV5-1 to TRBJ2-7, with TRBD2 matching 7 bases. V gave up 0 bases and J gave up 0 bases; unmatched junction bases: 9. The CDR3 sequence is 17 residues long. Germline lookup yields CDR1 SGHRS and CDR2 YFSETQ. CDR3 DNA: TGCGCCAGCAGCTTGGGGGGAGGGGCGGATGGCTCCTACGAGCAGTACTTC. Translated, it gives CASSLGGGADGSYEQYF. Together with reference TRBV5-1 and TRBJ2-7, the CDR3 gives the full variable domain: KAGVTQTPRYLIKTRGQQVTLSCSPISGHRSVSWYQQTPGQGLQFLFEYFSETQRNKGNFPGRFSGRQFSNSRSEMNVSTLELGDSALYLCASSLGGGADGSYEQYFGPGTRLTVT.

The CDR3 spells CASSVGTVSGNTIYF. CDR3 nucleotides: TGTGCCAGCAGCGTCGGGACAGTCTCTGGAAACACCATATATTTT. The rearrangement uses TRBV9 and TRBJ1-3; 7 bases fit TRBD1. This CDR3 has 15 residues. Losses at the gene ends were 2 bases for V and 0 bases for J; bases not matched to a gene: 2. CDR1 and CDR2 from the germline V gene are SGDLS and YYNGEE. Looking up the rest from reference TRBV9 and TRBJ1-3 gives the full variable domain: DSGVTQTPKHLITATGQRVTLRCSPRSGDLSVYWYQQSLDQGLQFLIQYYNGEERAKGNILERFSAQQFPDLHSELNLSSLELGDSALYFCASSVGTVSGNTIYFGEGSWLTVV.

The chain is built from TRBV19 and TRBJ2-1; D might be TRBD1 (5 bases). Germline assignment: CDR1 LNHDA and CDR2 SQIVND (reference sequence). This CDR3 comprises 15 residues. The V end was cut by 3 bases, the J end by 5 bases, with 14 bases between. The CDR3 sequence: CASSIGAGPHNEQFF. The CDR3 nucleotides are TGTGCCAGTAGTATTGGGGCAGGACCCCACAATGAGCAGTTCTTC.

This rearrangement joins TRBV7-2 to TRBJ1-5; 10 nucleotides align to TRBD1. Germline V gene lookup returns CDR1 SGHTA and CDR2 FQGNSA. The J segment lost 5 bases and the V segment lost 2 bases, leaving 3 bases of the junction unmatched. The CDR3 is made up of 15 amino acids. In nucleotides, the CDR3 is TGTGCCAGCAGCTTATGGACAGGGGGGGATCAGCCCCAGCATTTT. Its translation: CASSLWTGGDQPQHF.

This chain connects TRBV18 to TRBJ2-5; D uncertain. The CDR3 is 11 residues long. Germline lookup yields CDR1 KGHSH and CDR2 LQKENI. The germline V and J ends were trimmed by 6 bases and 2 bases, with 4 bases remaining between them. The CDR3 DNA follows: TGTGCCAGCTCGTATCAAGAGACCCAGTACTTC. Amino acids: CASSYQETQYF.